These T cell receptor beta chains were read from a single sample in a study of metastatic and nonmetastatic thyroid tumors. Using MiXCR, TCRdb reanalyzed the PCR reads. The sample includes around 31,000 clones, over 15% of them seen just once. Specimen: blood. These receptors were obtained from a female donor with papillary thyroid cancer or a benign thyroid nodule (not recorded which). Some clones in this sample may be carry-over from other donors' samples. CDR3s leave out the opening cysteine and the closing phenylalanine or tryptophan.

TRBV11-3	ASRSRTENNEQF
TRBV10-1	ASRGSGATDTQY
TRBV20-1	SALNSLAGEYNEQF
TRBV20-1	SASTGFDTQY
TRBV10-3	AISGAPFYEQY
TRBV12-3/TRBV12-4	ASSRGGSAYEQY
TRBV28	ASNQLPGELF
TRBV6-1	ASSFERGLGTDTQY
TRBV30	AWSGQITGTKNYGYT
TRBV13	ASSFTGQLNERLF
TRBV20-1	SALAGPEYEQY
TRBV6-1	ASRPLAGLDTQY
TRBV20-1	SATPQGSDTGELF
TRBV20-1	SARVTRDSPLH
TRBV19	ASSIADGRDTIY
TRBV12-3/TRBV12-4	ASCIFQGVGNYGYT
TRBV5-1	ASSSLLRTGGYEQF
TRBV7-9	ASSLVGPGDEQF